What follows describes a single TCR beta chain. Its antigen is not known. The record originates from a study of graft-versus-host responses after intestinal transplantation. Study outcomes and limitations: Early post-transplant HvG declines showed an association with peak circulating GvH clone levels.

Germline V gene sequence: CDR1 MNHEY, CDR2 SMNVEV (reference sequence). This CDR3 has 17 amino acids. The V gene end was trimmed by 6 bases and the J gene end by 2 bases; junction bases not matched to a gene: 15. The table came from immunoSEQ multiplex PCR; TCRdb's copy has only in-frame clones and leaves some out. The sample holds some 130,000 clones, more than 80% seen once. This chain uses TRBV27 with TRBJ1-1; TRBD1 matches at 7 bases. The sequence derives from a human donor who received an intestinal transplant. The sequences come from unstimulated CD4+ T cells sorted from spleen or lymph node cells, collected before intestinal transplant. The CDR3 DNA reads TGTGCCAGCAGAACACTCCTACGACAGGGAAACAACACTGAAGCTTTCTTT. Its protein product is CASRTLLRQGNNTEAFF.